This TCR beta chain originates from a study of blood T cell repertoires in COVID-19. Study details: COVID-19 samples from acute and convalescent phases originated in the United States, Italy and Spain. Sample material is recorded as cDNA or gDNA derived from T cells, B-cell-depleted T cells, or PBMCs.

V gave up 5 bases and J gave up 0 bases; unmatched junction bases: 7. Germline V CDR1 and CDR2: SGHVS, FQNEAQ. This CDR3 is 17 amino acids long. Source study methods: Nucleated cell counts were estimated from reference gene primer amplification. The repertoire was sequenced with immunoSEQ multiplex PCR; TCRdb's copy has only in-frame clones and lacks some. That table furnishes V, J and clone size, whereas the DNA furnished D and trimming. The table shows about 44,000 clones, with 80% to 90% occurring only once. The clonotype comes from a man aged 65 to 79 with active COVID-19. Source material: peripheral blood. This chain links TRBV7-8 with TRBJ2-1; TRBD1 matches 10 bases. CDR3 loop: CASSTGQGVSSYNEQFF. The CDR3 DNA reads TGTGCCAGCAGCACAGGACAGGGGGTGAGCTCCTACAATGAGCAGTTCTTC.